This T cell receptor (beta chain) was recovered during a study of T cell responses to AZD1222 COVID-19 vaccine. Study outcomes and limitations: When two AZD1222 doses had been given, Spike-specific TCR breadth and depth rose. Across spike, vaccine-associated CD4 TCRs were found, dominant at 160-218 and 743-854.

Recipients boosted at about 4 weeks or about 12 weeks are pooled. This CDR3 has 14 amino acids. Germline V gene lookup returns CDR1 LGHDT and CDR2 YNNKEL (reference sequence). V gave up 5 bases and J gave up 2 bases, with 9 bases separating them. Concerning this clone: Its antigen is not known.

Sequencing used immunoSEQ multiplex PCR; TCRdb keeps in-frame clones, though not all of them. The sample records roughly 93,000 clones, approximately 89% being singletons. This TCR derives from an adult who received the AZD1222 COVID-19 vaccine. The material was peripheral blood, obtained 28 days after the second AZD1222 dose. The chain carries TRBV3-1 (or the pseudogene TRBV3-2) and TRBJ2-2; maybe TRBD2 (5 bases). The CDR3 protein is CASSKPGNTGELFF. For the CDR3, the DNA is TGTGCCAGCAGCAAACCGGGAAACACCGGGGAGCTGTTTTTT.